The 17 T cell receptor beta chains listed next were all sequenced from one sample in a study of CD8+ T cells in alopecia areata. RNA was isolated and reverse transcribed to cDNA, the sequencing template. Clones were sequenced by immunoSEQ multiplex PCR, and TCRdb holds only the in-frame ones, with some missing. The sample includes roughly 60,000 clones, around 42% of them seen just once. Noted treatment: oral pan-JAK inhibitor, 5-10 mg twice daily. The source was CD8+ T cells sorted from blood, collected around week 37, from a patient treated with tofacitinib. The receptors originated from a human donor with alopecia areata.

V usage is TRBV20-1 and J usage is TRBJ2-4, with 9 bases matching TRBD1. J was trimmed by 15 bases and V by 5 bases; bases with no gene match: 8. Germline CDR1 and CDR2: DFQATT and SNEGSKA (reference sequence). The CDR3 totals 11 residues. The CDR3 spells CSAFSGQGRYF. CDR3 nucleotide sequence: TGCAGTGCTTTTTCCGGACAGGGGAGGTACTTC.

V is TRBV19 and J is TRBJ1-5; no definite D call. CDR1 and CDR2 (germline): LNHDA, SQIVND (reference sequence). Trimming removed 4 bases at V and 2 bases at J, with 21 bases between. This CDR3 comprises 18 residues. CDR3: CASSSGNPELRGNQPQHF. As DNA, the CDR3 is TGTGCCAGTAGTAGTGGGAACCCTGAATTGAGGGGCAATCAGCCCCAGCATTTT.

In its sample, this clone was seen a few times. The chain carries TRBV30 and TRBJ2-7; maybe TRBD1 (6 bases). Trimming cost V 4 bases and J 0 bases, with 13 bases left between them. The CDR3 contains 14 residues. Per the germline V gene, CDR1 is GTSNPN and CDR2 is SVGIG (reference sequence). The CDR3 sequence: CAWTRTGISYEQYF. The CDR3 nucleotides are TGTGCCTGGACCCGTACAGGGATCTCCTACGAGCAGTACTTC.

The V call is TRBV6-1, the J call TRBJ1-5, with D possibly TRBD1 on 6 matching bases. Germline V gene lookup returns CDR1 MNHNS and CDR2 SASEGT. Trimming pared 7 bases from V and 0 bases from J, leaving 13 bases between. This CDR3 contains 15 residues. CDR3 protein: CASNLSGDSNQPQHF. CDR3 in DNA: TGTGCCAGCAACCTATCAGGGGATAGCAATCAGCCCCAGCATTTT.

The CDR3 sequence: CASSQEGGGGNTIYF. DNA of the CDR3: TGCGCCAGCAGCCAAGAAGGAGGAGGTGGAAACACCATATATTTT. V usage is TRBV4-3 and J usage is TRBJ1-3; no clear D. Per germline, CDR1 LGHNA and CDR2 YSLEER. CDR3 size: 15 residues. Trimming removed 0 bases at V and 3 bases at J, with 9 bases between.

This sequence joins TRBV5-4 and TRBJ2-1; TRBD1 might be the D (6 bases). The CDR3 has 15 residues. The germline V and J ends were trimmed by 7 bases and 3 bases, with 17 bases remaining between them. CDR1 and CDR2 (germline): SGHNT, YYREEE (reference sequence). Here the CDR3 DNA reads TGTGCCAGCCTTTCCCAACAGGGTGGCTACAATGAGCAGTTCTTC. It codes for CASLSQQGGYNEQFF.

The chain joins TRBV7-9 to TRBJ2-7; 8 bases agree with TRBD1. V gave up 5 bases and J gave up 2 bases; unmatched junction bases: 8. This CDR3 has 15 amino acids. Germline lookup yields CDR1 SEHNR and CDR2 FQNEAQ (reference sequence). The CDR3 DNA reads TGTGCCAGCAGCCCGACAGGGGCCAGGACCTACGAGCAGTACTTC. Its translation: CASSPTGARTYEQYF.

A few counts support this clone. The chain carries TRBV7-9 and TRBJ1-1; D may be TRBD1 (6 bases). Per germline, CDR1 SEHNR and CDR2 FQNEAQ (reference sequence). This CDR3 region has 14 residues. V lost 1 base to trimming and J lost 4 bases, with 10 bases between them. The CDR3 is CASSLVGTITEAFF. CDR3 in DNA: TGTGCCAGCAGCTTAGTAGGGACAATCACTGAAGCTTTCTTT.

This chain uses TRBV29-1 with TRBJ1-1; possible D gene TRBD1, 5 bases. Trimming pared 5 bases from V and 5 bases from J, leaving 21 bases between. CDR1 SQVTM and CDR2 ANQGSEA come from the germline V gene. The CDR3 length is 15 residues. The CDR3 DNA reads TGCAGCGTTCTGAATTGGGGCAGGGTCGAAACTGAAGCTTTCTTT. Protein sequence: CSVLNWGRVETEAFF.

This clone was observed a few times. The genes are TRBV25-1 and TRBJ2-5; D may match TRBD1 or TRBD2 (5 bases each). V was cut by 7 bases and J by 5 bases, with 14 bases left in between. The CDR3 length is 13 residues. CDR1 is MGHDK and CDR2 is SYGVNS in the germline V gene. This CDR3 reads CASTGTDRETQYF. The CDR3 DNA reads TGTGCCAGCACAGGGACGGACCGGGAGACCCAGTACTTC.

The chain is built from TRBV14 and TRBJ2-1; 7 bases agree with TRBD2. The V gene's germline CDR1 is SGHDN and CDR2 FVKESK. Trimming cost V 0 bases and J 2 bases; bases outside gene matches: 7. CDR3 size: 17 residues. This CDR3 reads CASSQDSAGAPYNEQFF. CDR3 bases: TGTGCCAGCAGCCAAGATTCGGCGGGAGCCCCCTACAATGAGCAGTTCTTC.

This clone came up a few times. The CDR3 here is CASSPLAGVAETQYF. The DNA for the CDR3 is TGTGCCAGCAGCCCTCTAGCGGGAGTCGCAGAGACCCAGTACTTC. The chain combines TRBV9 with TRBJ2-5; 10 nucleotides match TRBD2. The ends lost 4 bases at V and 4 bases at J; junction bases unmatched: 7. Germline CDR1 SGDLS, CDR2 YYNGEE. This CDR3 has 15 amino acids.

This chain joins TRBV30 and TRBJ2-3; 9 positions match TRBD2. CDR1 GTSNPN and CDR2 SVGIG come from the germline V gene (reference sequence). This CDR3 is built from 13 residues. V shed 4 bases and J 2 bases; nucleotides not matched to a gene: 1. The CDR3 spells CAWTSGITDTQYF. CDR3 nucleotide sequence: TGTGCCTGGACTAGCGGGATCACAGATACGCAGTATTTT.

The DNA of the CDR3 is TGTGCCAGCAGTTTCCCCGGGACTAGCGGACGCACAGATACGCAGTATTTT. Translating gives CASSFPGTSGRTDTQYF. The J gene is TRBJ2-3, the V gene TRBV28; TRBD2 aligns across 11 bases. The germline V gene has CDR1 MDHEN and CDR2 SYDVKM. Losses at the gene ends were 3 bases for V and 1 base for J; bases not matched to a gene: 6. CDR3 size: 17 residues.

The chain is built from TRBV7-2 and TRBJ2-7, with 11 bases fitting TRBD1. The J segment lost 1 base and the V segment lost 10 bases, leaving 6 bases of the junction unmatched. The CDR3 sequence is 14 residues long. From germline, CDR1 is SGHTA and CDR2 FQGNSA. CDR3 bases: TGTGCCATAAGGACAGGGGGCGCATCCTACGAGCAGTACTTC. This sequence encodes CAIRTGGASYEQYF.

This clone was counted a few times. J is TRBJ2-7 and V is TRBV27; D ambiguous. V shed 7 bases and J shed 3 bases, with 16 bases lying between them. The CDR3 extends over 14 amino acids. Looked up from germline, CDR1 is MNHEY and CDR2 is SMNVEV (reference sequence). CDR3 DNA: TGTGCCAGCACCCCGCACGGAATCGGCTACGAGCAGTACTTC. It yields the protein CASTPHGIGYEQYF.

This sequence joins TRBV4-1 and TRBJ2-1; D unresolved. Germline loops: CDR1 MGHRA, CDR2 YSYEKL. Trimming stripped 5 bases from V and 0 bases from J, with 11 bases between. The CDR3 totals 15 residues. In nucleotides, the CDR3 is TGCGCCAGCAGCTCCCGACTGAGCTCCTACAATGAGCAGTTCTTC. Encoded protein: CASSSRLSSYNEQFF.